This is a list of T cell receptor beta chains from one sample in a study of blood T cells in healthy people across ages. TCRdb ran MiXCR on the 5' RACE reads and lists one entry per CDR3 protein. Of 550,000 to 750,000 distinct CDR3 sequences listed, over 20% are singletons. The sample taken for sequencing was blood. These receptors all stem from a man between 65 and 85 years old in good health. The CDR3 runs from the conserved cysteine through the conserved F or W. D genes are given only for firm matches. The size entry is marked missing in some rows and otherwise reads once, few, many or a size class.

D gene: NA; V gene: TRBV5-1; J gene: TRBJ2-5; clone size: few; CDR3 DNA: TGCGCCAGCAGTCCCGGGGTTCAAGAGACCCTGTACTTC; CDR3 protein: CASSPGVQETLYF
D gene: TRBD2; V gene: TRBV20-1; J gene: TRBJ2-1; clone size: NA; CDR3 DNA: TGCAGTGCCGTGGGACTAGCGGCTTACAATGAGCAGTTCTTC; CDR3 protein: CSAVGLAAYNEQFF
D gene: NA; V gene: TRBV7-3; J gene: TRBJ2-3; clone size: NA; CDR3 DNA: TGTGCCAGCAGCTTAAGGCGGGTGACAGATACGCAGTATTTT; CDR3 protein: CASSLRRVTDTQYF
D gene: TRBD1; V gene: TRBV5-6; J gene: TRBJ2-4; clone size: few; CDR3 DNA: TGTGCCAGCAGCCCCCTTCAGGGGGTCGCCAAAAACATTCAGTACTTC; CDR3 protein: CASSPLQGVAKNIQYF
D gene: NA; V gene: TRBV20-1; J gene: TRBJ2-7; clone size: NA; CDR3 DNA: TGCAGTGCTAGAGGGTCGCCCTTACGGAACTACGAGCAGTACTTC; CDR3 protein: CSARGSPLRNYEQYF
D gene: TRBD2; V gene: TRBV9; J gene: TRBJ2-3; clone size: NA; CDR3 DNA: TGTGCCAGCAGTGTAGCGAGTAGCGGGACAGATACGCAGTATTTT; CDR3 protein: CASSVASSGTDTQYF
D gene: TRBD2; V gene: TRBV20-1; J gene: TRBJ2-1; clone size: NA; CDR3 DNA: TGCAGTAACTTGGCGGGAGTGTACAATGAGCAGTTCTTC; CDR3 protein: CSNLAGVYNEQFF
D gene: NA; V gene: TRBV7-2; J gene: TRBJ2-1; clone size: NA; CDR3 DNA: TGTGCCAGCAGCTTAGCACCAGACGGCTCCTACAATGAGCAGTTCTTC; CDR3 protein: CASSLAPDGSYNEQFF
D gene: NA; V gene: TRBV20-1; J gene: TRBJ2-7; clone size: many; CDR3 DNA: TGCAGTGCTAGAGATGACCCGAGCCCCTACGAGCAGTACTTC; CDR3 protein: CSARDDPSPYEQYF
D gene: TRBD2; V gene: TRBV12-3/TRBV12-4; J gene: TRBJ2-7; clone size: NA; CDR3 DNA: TGTGCCAGCAGCCCCACAGCGGGGGGCTCCTACGAGCAGTGCTTC; CDR3 protein: CASSPTAGGSYEQCF
D gene: TRBD2; V gene: TRBV7-2; J gene: TRBJ2-5; clone size: few; CDR3 DNA: TGTGCCAGCAGCGGAAGAGCTCTAGCGGGGACAGAGACCCAGTACTTC; CDR3 protein: CASSGRALAGTETQYF
D gene: TRBD2; V gene: TRBV24-1; J gene: TRBJ2-1; clone size: many; CDR3 DNA: TGTGCCACCAGTGACCCTAGCGGGAGGACTTACAATGAGCAGTTCTTC; CDR3 protein: CATSDPSGRTYNEQFF
D gene: NA; V gene: TRBV11-2; J gene: TRBJ2-7; clone size: NA; CDR3 DNA: TGTGCCAGCAGCTCGCGGTCCATCGACCCCTACGAGCAGTACTTC; CDR3 protein: CASSSRSIDPYEQYF
D gene: NA; V gene: TRBV29-1; J gene: TRBJ2-5; clone size: few; CDR3 DNA: TGCAGCGGTATCTCCCTGGAGGGGCAAGAGACCCAGTACTTC; CDR3 protein: CSGISLEGQETQYF
D gene: NA; V gene: TRBV5-1; J gene: TRBJ2-5; clone size: few; CDR3 DNA: TGCGCCAGCAGCTTGAGAGGGATTCAAGAGACCCAGTACTTC; CDR3 protein: CASSLRGIQETQYF
D gene: TRBD1; V gene: TRBV6-2/TRBV6-3; J gene: TRBJ2-4; clone size: few; CDR3 DNA: TGTGCCAGCAGATGGGACAGGGACCACCCGCTAGCCAAAAACATTCAGTACTTC; CDR3 protein: CASRWDRDHPLAKNIQYF
D gene: TRBD1; V gene: TRBV18; J gene: TRBJ1-1; clone size: few; CDR3 DNA: TGTGCCAGCTCACCCAGGGACAGGGGGAGTGTGAACACTGAAGCTTTCTTT; CDR3 protein: CASSPRDRGSVNTEAFF
D gene: NA; V gene: TRBV12-3/TRBV12-4; J gene: TRBJ2-7; clone size: few; CDR3 DNA: TGTGCCAGCAGTTCCGGGACCCAGTCCTTCTACGAGCAGTACTTC; CDR3 protein: CASSSGTQSFYEQYF
D gene: TRBD1; V gene: TRBV29-1; J gene: TRBJ1-2; clone size: NA; CDR3 DNA: TGCAGCGTCGACGCCGGGACAGGTGGCTACACCTTC; CDR3 protein: CSVDAGTGGYTF
D gene: TRBD2; V gene: TRBV20-1; J gene: TRBJ2-3; clone size: NA; CDR3 DNA: TGCAGTGCTAGACTCTTGACGGGAGGTAGCACAGATACGCAGTATTTT; CDR3 protein: CSARLLTGGSTDTQYF
D gene: NA; V gene: TRBV20-1; J gene: TRBJ1-1; clone size: NA; CDR3 DNA: TGCAGTGCTAGAACGGATAACGCCGCTTTCTTT; CDR3 protein: CSARTDNAAFF
D gene: TRBD1; V gene: TRBV20-1; J gene: TRBJ1-5; clone size: few; CDR3 DNA: TGCAGTGCCTCCGGGACAGGGGGCTTCGGGCAGCCCCAGCATTTT; CDR3 protein: CSASGTGGFGQPQHF
D gene: TRBD2; V gene: TRBV28; J gene: TRBJ2-1; clone size: NA; CDR3 DNA: TGTGCCAGCAGCGGGCCGGGACTAGCGGGAGGGTCCCGCTACAATGAGCAGTTCTTC; CDR3 protein: CASSGPGLAGGSRYNEQFF
D gene: TRBD1; V gene: TRBV5-1; J gene: TRBJ2-3; clone size: few; CDR3 DNA: TGCGCCAGCAGCTTGACAGGGGGCTCCACAGATACGCAGTATTTT; CDR3 protein: CASSLTGGSTDTQYF
D gene: TRBD2; V gene: TRBV20-1; J gene: TRBJ2-1; clone size: NA; CDR3 DNA: TGCAGTGCGCCCCTAGCGGGACACTACAATGAGCAGTTCTTC; CDR3 protein: CSAPLAGHYNEQFF
D gene: NA; V gene: TRBV7-2; J gene: TRBJ2-5; clone size: NA; CDR3 DNA: TGTGCCAGCAGCGGGGGGAGTGCACGTGAGACCCAGTACTTC; CDR3 protein: CASSGGSARETQYF
D gene: NA; V gene: TRBV28; J gene: TRBJ1-1; clone size: few; CDR3 DNA: TGTGCCAGTCGAAACGTGGGGCAGGGGAGCACTGAAGCTTTCTTT; CDR3 protein: CASRNVGQGSTEAFF
D gene: TRBD2; V gene: TRBV7-2; J gene: TRBJ2-7; clone size: few; CDR3 DNA: TGTGCCAGCAGCTTGGAACCGGGACTAGCGGGAACCTTCTTC; CDR3 protein: CASSLEPGLAGTFF
D gene: NA; V gene: TRBV5-8; J gene: TRBJ2-4; clone size: few; CDR3 DNA: TGTGCCAGCAGCTTTACAGTCTCAGCCAAAAACATTCAGTACTTC; CDR3 protein: CASSFTVSAKNIQYF
D gene: TRBD1; V gene: TRBV24-1; J gene: TRBJ1-5; clone size: NA; CDR3 DNA: TGTGCCACCCAAGGGACAGGGCTGAGCAATCAGCCCCAGCATTTT; CDR3 protein: CATQGTGLSNQPQHF
D gene: NA; V gene: TRBV5-1; J gene: TRBJ2-1; clone size: few; CDR3 DNA: TGCGCCAGCAGCCCTCAACAGGGAGGATCCTACAATGAGCAGTTCTTC; CDR3 protein: CASSPQQGGSYNEQFF
D gene: NA; V gene: TRBV25-1; J gene: TRBJ1-4; clone size: NA; CDR3 DNA: TGTGCCAGCGCCACTCTGGGGGGGAGTAATGAAAAACTGTTTTTT; CDR3 protein: CASATLGGSNEKLFF
D gene: TRBD2; V gene: TRBV3-1; J gene: TRBJ2-1; clone size: NA; CDR3 DNA: TGTGCCAGCAGCCCCCAGACTAGCGGGGGGGCTGAGCAGTTCTTC; CDR3 protein: CASSPQTSGGAEQFF
D gene: TRBD2; V gene: TRBV7-3; J gene: TRBJ2-1; clone size: NA; CDR3 DNA: TGTGCCAGCAGCTTAACGTTGGCTAGCGGGGATAGTCAGTTCTTC; CDR3 protein: CASSLTLASGDSQFF
D gene: TRBD2; V gene: TRBV29-1; J gene: TRBJ2-7; clone size: many; CDR3 DNA: TGCAGCGCGACTAGCGGGAGAATCTACGAGCAGTACTTC; CDR3 protein: CSATSGRIYEQYF
D gene: NA; V gene: TRBV20-1; J gene: TRBJ2-2; clone size: many; CDR3 DNA: TGCAGTGCTGTAGCGGCCAGGGAGACCGGGGAGCTGTTTTTT; CDR3 protein: CSAVAARETGELFF
D gene: TRBD1; V gene: TRBV12-3/TRBV12-4; J gene: TRBJ2-5; clone size: NA; CDR3 DNA: TGTGCCAGCAGTCCGTACGACAGGGGCCAAGAGACCCAGTACTTC; CDR3 protein: CASSPYDRGQETQYF
D gene: TRBD2; V gene: TRBV20-1; J gene: TRBJ2-7; clone size: few; CDR3 DNA: TGCAGTGCGACCAAGGGGTCTAGCGGATCCTACGAGCAGTACTTC; CDR3 protein: CSATKGSSGSYEQYF
D gene: TRBD2; V gene: TRBV5-1; J gene: TRBJ2-5; clone size: few; CDR3 DNA: TGCGCCAGCAGCTTGTCACTAGCGGGAGGGACCCAGTACTTC; CDR3 protein: CASSLSLAGGTQYF
D gene: TRBD2; V gene: TRBV7-2; J gene: TRBJ2-3; clone size: NA; CDR3 DNA: TGTGCCAGCAGCTTCACTAGCGGGAGCCCAGATACGCAGTATTTT; CDR3 protein: CASSFTSGSPDTQYF
D gene: NA; V gene: TRBV6-5; J gene: TRBJ1-4; clone size: few; CDR3 DNA: TGTGCCAGCAGTTACTCGAAAAACAGCCCGACCTTTGAAAAACTGTTTTTT; CDR3 protein: CASSYSKNSPTFEKLFF
D gene: NA; V gene: TRBV7-9; J gene: TRBJ2-4; clone size: NA; CDR3 DNA: TGTGCCAGCAGCTTAGCGTTCCAGGGTAGGCACATTCAGTACTTC; CDR3 protein: CASSLAFQGRHIQYF
D gene: TRBD1; V gene: TRBV29-1; J gene: TRBJ2-3; clone size: NA; CDR3 DNA: TGCAGCGCCCCGGGACAGGCCACAGATACGCAGTATTTT; CDR3 protein: CSAPGQATDTQYF
D gene: TRBD2; V gene: TRBV4-1; J gene: TRBJ2-2; clone size: few; CDR3 DNA: TGCGCCAGCAGCCCTGGAGGGAGCGGGAGTACGTCCGGGGAGCTGTTTTTT; CDR3 protein: CASSPGGSGSTSGELFF
D gene: NA; V gene: TRBV20-1; J gene: TRBJ2-7; clone size: NA; CDR3 DNA: TGCAGTGCTTCCCTCGGGACGCCCACCTACGAGCAGTACTTC; CDR3 protein: CSASLGTPTYEQYF
D gene: NA; V gene: TRBV9; J gene: TRBJ2-2; clone size: few; CDR3 DNA: TGTGCCAGCAGCGTAGGTCAGGGGCTGTACACCGGGGAGCTGTTTTTT; CDR3 protein: CASSVGQGLYTGELFF
D gene: NA; V gene: TRBV20-1; J gene: TRBJ2-7; clone size: NA; CDR3 DNA: TGCAGTGCTATCCGGGACGGGACCTACGAGCAGTACTTC; CDR3 protein: CSAIRDGTYEQYF
D gene: NA; V gene: TRBV20-1; J gene: TRBJ1-5; clone size: few; CDR3 DNA: TGCAGTGCTAGAAGGCAGAAGTATAGCAATCAGCCCCAGCATTTT; CDR3 protein: CSARRQKYSNQPQHF
D gene: TRBD1; V gene: TRBV12-3/TRBV12-4; J gene: TRBJ2-7; clone size: few; CDR3 DNA: TGTGCCAGCAGTTTCCAGGGGGCACCCTACGAGCAGTACTTC; CDR3 protein: CASSFQGAPYEQYF
D gene: NA; V gene: TRBV7-2; J gene: TRBJ2-2; clone size: NA; CDR3 DNA: TGTGCCAGCAGCTCTGGGGACACCGGGGAGCTGTTTTTT; CDR3 protein: CASSSGDTGELFF
D gene: NA; V gene: TRBV20-1; J gene: TRBJ2-7; clone size: NA; CDR3 DNA: TGCAGTGCCCCGGACTTATCCTACGAGCAGTACTTC; CDR3 protein: CSAPDLSYEQYF
D gene: TRBD2; V gene: TRBV7-9; J gene: TRBJ2-1; clone size: few; CDR3 DNA: TGTGCCAGCAGAGGTAGCGGGAGGGGAAATGAGCAGTTCTTC; CDR3 protein: CASRGSGRGNEQFF
D gene: TRBD2; V gene: TRBV3-1; J gene: TRBJ2-1; clone size: few; CDR3 DNA: TGTGCCAGCAGCCAATTTCGACTAGCGGGTTTGTACAATGAGCAGTTCTTC; CDR3 protein: CASSQFRLAGLYNEQFF
D gene: NA; V gene: TRBV20-1; J gene: TRBJ2-6; clone size: many; CDR3 DNA: TGCAGTGCCAGACAGAGCTCTGGGGCCAACGTCCTGACTTTC; CDR3 protein: CSARQSSGANVLTF
D gene: NA; V gene: TRBV4-1; J gene: TRBJ2-2; clone size: few; CDR3 DNA: TGCGCCAGCAGCCAAGATGGGGGGTTCACCGGGGAGCTGTTTTTT; CDR3 protein: CASSQDGGFTGELFF
D gene: NA; V gene: TRBV24-1; J gene: TRBJ2-3; clone size: few; CDR3 DNA: TGTGCCACCATGGAGGGCGGGGGCGCAGATACGCAGTATTTT; CDR3 protein: CATMEGGGADTQYF
D gene: TRBD2; V gene: TRBV7-2; J gene: TRBJ2-1; clone size: NA; CDR3 DNA: TGTGCCAGCAGCTTTATAGCGGGTCCGCAGTTCTTC; CDR3 protein: CASSFIAGPQFF
D gene: TRBD2; V gene: TRBV2; J gene: TRBJ2-1; clone size: few; CDR3 DNA: TGTGCCAGCAGTGAAACAACTTCTAGCGGGGAGCAGTTCTTC; CDR3 protein: CASSETTSSGEQFF
D gene: NA; V gene: TRBV20-1; J gene: TRBJ2-1; clone size: NA; CDR3 DNA: TGCAGTGCCCCTTTCCTGGATTCCTACAATGAGCAGTTCTTC; CDR3 protein: CSAPFLDSYNEQFF